This TCR beta chain stems from a study of human T cells and chemical hapten exposure (dated by TCRdb to the early 2020s). Regarding the study in general: Libraries were pooled for sequencing, and variation in per-sample TCR yields was attributed mainly to small differences in library volumes within the pool. This study followed changes in the peripheral blood TCR repertoire in vivo during primary and secondary sensitization of alopecia patients to the hapten diphenylcyclopropenone (DPC). Both TCR alpha and TCR beta chains were sequenced from each blood RNA sample.

This clonotype was seen only a few times. The antigen it recognizes is unknown. No quality values exist for individual bases; no much larger clone is one base distant. Total RNA was extracted from unfractionated whole blood that had been collected in Tempus Blood RNA tubes. As TCR sequencing controls, roughly 5 healthy volunteers were used, with blood taken at day 0, 2 weeks and 6 weeks. The library relied on 5' RACE. TCRdb shows the sequencer as Illumina MiSeq. During library preparation, unique molecular identifiers were attached to individual cDNA molecules so that TCRs could be counted quantitatively and reproducibly. In the authors' own workflow: A median of about 100,000 TCRs per sample was observed, with a range of roughly 20,000 to 750,000. The Decombinator software suite was used to annotate V, J and CDR3 in the TCR reads. For PS versus PT1 abundance plots, all samples were subsampled to the same number of TCRs (28,000). Expanded TCRs were defined as absent before sensitization and observed at least eight times at the 2-week time point. The raw public data were reprocessed by TCRdb itself: fastp quality trimming at Q25, MiXCR clonotype calling, in-frame beta chains only. Each record represents a unique CDR3 protein, reported with the most common genes and DNA among its rows. Clone size and V and J calls follow TCRdb, not the original study. The sample table contains 95,000 to 120,000 distinct CDR3 sequences; only one count was recorded for around a fifth of them. Roughly 2.8% of the sample comes from the top ten.

Study-wide findings and limitations: No change with DPC sensitization was found in the number of TCRs above 1 in 1000 frequency, and no evidence of global repertoire structure alterations was found. Repeated subsampling changed both the strength of the expansion versus patch-test correlation and the threshold at which the correlation became significant.

Spanning cysteine to phenylalanine, the CDR3 consists of 13 amino acids. The CDR3 DNA has 39 bases and is translated from base 1. As encoded in the germline V gene (reference sequence), CDR1 is SGHNT while CDR2 is YYREEE. V lost 4 bases and J lost 8 bases; the stretch between them is 13 bases long. The V and J segments used are TRBV5-4 and TRBJ2-4, with an unclear D gene assignment. The clonotype was recovered from a human donor in good health. DNA sequence: TGTGCCAGCAGCCCCCCATGGGCGGACATTCAGTACTTC. This codes for CASSPPWADIQYF.